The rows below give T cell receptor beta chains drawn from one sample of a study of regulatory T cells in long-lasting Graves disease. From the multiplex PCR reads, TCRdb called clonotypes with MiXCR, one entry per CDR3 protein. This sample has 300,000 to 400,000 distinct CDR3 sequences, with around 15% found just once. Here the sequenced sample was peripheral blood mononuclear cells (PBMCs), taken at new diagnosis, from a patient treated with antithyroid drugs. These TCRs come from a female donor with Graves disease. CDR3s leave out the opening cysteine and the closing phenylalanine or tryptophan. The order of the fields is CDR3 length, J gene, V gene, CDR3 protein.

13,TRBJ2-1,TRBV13,ASSKESGGAPSQF
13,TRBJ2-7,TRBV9,ASSGPDRPSGEQY
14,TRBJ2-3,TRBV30,AWSYTGTSGRDTQY
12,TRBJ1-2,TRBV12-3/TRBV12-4,ASSSQASNYGYT
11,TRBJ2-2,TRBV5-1,ASSLPISGELF
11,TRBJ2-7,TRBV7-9,ASTPRGRYEQY
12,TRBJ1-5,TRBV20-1,SASTGTGGQPQH
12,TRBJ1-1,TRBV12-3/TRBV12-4,ASKQGQGAAEAF
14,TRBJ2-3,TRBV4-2,ASSQSVGGASDTQY
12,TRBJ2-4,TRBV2,ASSWTGERVGQY